This TCR beta chain was observed in a study of blood T cell repertoires in COVID-19 (TCRdb year 2020). Concerning the study at large: Collaborator samples came from the United States, Italy and Spain and covered acute and convalescent phases of COVID-19. The material from the prospective study consisted of cDNA or gDNA derived from T cells, B-cell-depleted T cells, or PBMCs. The dataset comprised deeply sampled blood TCRbeta repertoires from subjects exposed to, actively infected with, or recovered from COVID-19. A freely available public database, intended as a resource for researchers studying the immune response to SARS-CoV-2, is where the repertoires were released. The samples were drawn from two sources: the first 160 participants of the ongoing ImmuneRACE study, and 1,200 or so subjects contributed by 6 global collaborators. The sample metadata nearly always contained a de-identified subject ID, COVID-19 status, age in years and sex. Where available, HLA class I and class II types were taken from metadata supplied by the sample provider and were not determined by assay-based typing.

A remark on this clone: Its antigen is currently not known. Base qualities are not provided; no much larger clone lies one nucleotide away.

Study-level results and caveats: How much clinical and demographic metadata was included differed by source and by participant, and the metadata was provided uncurated.

The immunoSEQ Assay, a bias-controlled multiplex PCR, was used to amplify TCRbeta CDR3 regions from genomic DNA. As for the original processing: Nucleated cell counts per sample were estimated from amplification of reference gene primers within the assay. To quantify the absolute abundance of each unique TCRbeta CDR3 rearrangement, sequence reads were collapsed and filtered. For each sample, productive Simpson clonality was calculated by taking the square root of Simpson's diversity index across productive rearrangements. What TCRdb holds here is the immuneACCESS table cut down to in-frame rearrangements. Part of the clones is not present; checked against another copy, under half of the missing clones reflect an unresolved V gene, and the others are unexplained. V, J and clone size are taken as reported in that table, and D and trimming were inferred from the DNA itself. The sample table shows 250,000 to 300,000 clones, and around 90% are seen once. The top ten clones comprise 0.65% to 0.95% of the sample.

Each collaborating institution followed its own protocols to collect whole blood in K2EDTA tubes. Collaborator samples were shipped for TCRbeta analysis as frozen whole blood, isolated PBMCs, or DNA extracted from either sample type. Sequences GTSNPN (CDR1) and SVGIG (CDR2) are obtained from the germline V gene (reference sequence). V is pared back by 2 bases and J by 7 bases, with 14 bases lying between the germline termini. The CDR3 measures 13 amino acids from cysteine to phenylalanine. The CDR3 DNA has 39 bases and is translated from base 1. Input material: peripheral blood. This receptor chain uses TRBV30 and TRBJ2-5; a weak D assignment points to TRBD1 (6 bases agree). The sequence was obtained from a woman aged 25 to 39 with acute or convalescent COVID-19. The CDR3 loop reads CAWSHRETGTQYF. The DNA sequence is given as TGTGCCTGGAGTCACAGGGAGACTGGGACCCAGTACTTC.